This TCR beta chain was retrieved from a study of blood T cell repertoires in COVID-19. Turning to the study itself: The study drew acute and convalescent COVID-19 samples from the United States, Italy and Spain. Sources were T cells, B-cell-depleted T cells, or PBMCs; the material itself was cDNA or gDNA.

Germline loops: CDR1 MGHRA, CDR2 YSYEKL. This CDR3 is built from 14 residues. With V trimmed by 2 bases and J by 14 bases, 11 bases remained unmatched. The authors' processing: From reference gene primer amplification, estimates of nucleated cell counts were derived. Data came from immunoSEQ multiplex PCR; TCRdb stores just in-frame clones and leaves some out. The DNA gave D and trimming, while V, J and clone size come from that table. Of around 380,000 clones detected, roughly four fifths appear once; the ten largest clones hold more than 1%. The rearrangement joins TRBV4-1 to TRBJ2-4; 8 bases line up with TRBD2. Specimen: peripheral blood. The TCR sequence derives from a human donor with acute or convalescent COVID-19. The donor label of this sample is uncertain. In nucleotides, the CDR3 is TGCGCCAGCAGCCAACTCTGGACTAGCCGATATAAGTACTTC. It translates to CASSQLWTSRYKYF.